This T cell receptor beta chain was observed in a study of T cells after yellow fever vaccination. Study results and limitations: A small share of clonotypes appeared in both CD4 and CD8 compartments.

The 5'RACE template-switching step produced TCR cDNA and added a universal primer site and UMIs. TCRdb re-derived calls from the 5' RACE reads in MiXCR, one entry per CDR3 protein. The data hold some 350,000 distinct CDR3 sequences, with almost 4% observed a single time. A word on this clonotype: Its antigen is undetermined.

CDR1 DFQATT and CDR2 SNEGSKA come from the germline V gene (reference sequence). This CDR3 comprises 14 residues. V gave up 7 bases and J gave up 4 bases, with 18 bases separating them. The sample consisted of PBMCs, taken 5 days after the yellow fever booster vaccination. The chain has TRBV20-1 and TRBJ2-3, with D possibly matching TRBD2 (7 bases). The receptor comes from a man younger than 30 who received the YFV17D yellow fever vaccine. CDR3 sequence reads: CSGVAAGASDTQYF. The CDR3 coding sequence is TGCAGTGGTGTGGCGGCGGGGGCGTCAGATACGCAGTATTTT.